The clone carrying this T cell receptor beta chain came up once. Antigen unknown. Primers used in a second PCR of roughly 6 to 11 cycles were a sample-barcoded 5' primer and a J-beta primer mix. One entry per CDR3 protein results from TCRdb running MiXCR on the 5' RACE reads. The sample consists of 850,000 to 1,100,000 distinct CDR3 sequences, less than 45% of them appearing once. The sample is drawn from a study of blood T cells in healthy people across ages. Study-level points and caveats: Changes in expanded clonotypes were possibly confounded, as the CMV status of donors was unknown. It was held that the diversity estimates obtained from one million T cells were underestimates. Among long-lived donors, naive CD4+ cells were more numerous and diversity higher than in aged donors. Older individuals had lower TCR beta diversity per million T cells (the decline was roughly linear).

Per germline, CDR1 SGHAT and CDR2 FQNNGV. The CDR3 contains 18 residues. J was trimmed by 1 base and V by 1 base; bases with no gene match: 7. This sequence originates from a man between 18 and 29 years old in good health. Input material: blood. V gene TRBV11-2 combines with J gene TRBJ2-3; 11 bases line up with TRBD2. This CDR3 reads CASSLGGGLAVRTDTQYF. CDR3 bases: TGTGCCAGCAGCTTAGGAGGGGGACTAGCGGTCCGCACAGATACGCAGTATTTT.